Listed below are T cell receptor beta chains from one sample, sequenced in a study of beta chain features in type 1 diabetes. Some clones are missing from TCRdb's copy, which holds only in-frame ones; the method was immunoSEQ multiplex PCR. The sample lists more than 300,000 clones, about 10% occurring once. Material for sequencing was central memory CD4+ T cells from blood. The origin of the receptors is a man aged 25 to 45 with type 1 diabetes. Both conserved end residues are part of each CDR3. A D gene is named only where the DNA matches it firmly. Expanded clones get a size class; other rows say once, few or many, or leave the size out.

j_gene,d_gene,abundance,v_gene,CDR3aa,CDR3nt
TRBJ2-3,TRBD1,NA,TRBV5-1,CASSFGRLRQGRTDTQYF,TGCGCCAGCAGCTTTGGGCGGTTGAGACAGGGGCGCACAGATACGCAGTATTTT
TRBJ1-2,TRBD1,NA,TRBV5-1,CASSWTGGNSYGYTF,TGCGCCAGCAGCTGGACAGGGGGAAATTCCTATGGCTACACCTTC
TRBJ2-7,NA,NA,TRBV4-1,CASSQEGVRRAPYEQYF,TGCGCCAGCAGCCAAGAAGGCGTGCGCAGGGCCCCCTACGAGCAGTACTTC
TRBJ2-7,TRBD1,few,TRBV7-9,CASSQQGAGVSYEQYF,TGTGCCAGCAGCCAACAGGGGGCTGGGGTGTCCTACGAGCAGTACTTC
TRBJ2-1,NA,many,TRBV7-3,CASSLGREYNEQFF,TGTGCCAGCAGCTTGGGCAGGGAGTATAATGAGCAGTTCTTC
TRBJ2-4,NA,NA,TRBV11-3,CASSLNEENIQYF,TGTGCCAGCAGCTTAAATGAAGAGAACATTCAGTACTTC
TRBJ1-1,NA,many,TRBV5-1,CASSSGTVLNTEAFF,TGCGCCAGCAGCTCCGGGACGGTCTTGAACACTGAAGCTTTCTTT
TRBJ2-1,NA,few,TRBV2,CASSLGGLEQFF,TGTGCCAGCTCCCTGGGCGGACTGGAGCAGTTCTTC
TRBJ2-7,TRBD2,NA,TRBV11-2,CASSLRLAGPYEQYF,TGTGCCAGCAGCTTACGACTAGCGGGGCCCTACGAGCAGTACTTC
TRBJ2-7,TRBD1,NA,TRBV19,CASTPSDRVAYEQYF,TGTGCCAGTACCCCCTCGGACAGGGTTGCCTACGAGCAGTACTTC
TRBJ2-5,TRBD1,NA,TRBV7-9,CASSRGQPQETQYF,TGTGCCAGCAGCCGGGGACAGCCCCAAGAGACCCAGTACTTC
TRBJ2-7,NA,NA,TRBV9,CASAKTAESYEQYF,TGTGCCAGCGCAAAGACGGCAGAATCCTACGAGCAGTACTTC
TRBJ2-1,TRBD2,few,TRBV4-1,CASSQEAGAYNEQFF,TGTGCCAGCAGCCAAGAGGCGGGAGCTTACAATGAGCAGTTCTTC
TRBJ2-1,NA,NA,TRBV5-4,CASSSRTGVSGKEQFF,TGTGCCAGCAGCTCCAGAACAGGGGTTAGCGGGAAGGAGCAGTTCTTC
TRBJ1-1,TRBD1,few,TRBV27,CASSAYRGSTEAFF,TGTGCCAGCAGTGCTTACAGGGGGAGCACTGAAGCTTTCTTT
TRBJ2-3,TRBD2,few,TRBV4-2,CASSQGREATDTQYF,TGTGCCAGCAGCCAAGGCCGGGAGGCAACAGATACGCAGTATTTT
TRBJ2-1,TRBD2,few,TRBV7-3,CASSSLAGANEQFF,TGTGCCAGCAGCTCACTAGCGGGAGCCAATGAGCAGTTCTTC
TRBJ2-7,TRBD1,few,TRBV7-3,CASSSSPGQGRDEQYF,TGTGCCAGCAGCTCCAGCCCGGGACAGGGACGGGACGAGCAGTACTTC
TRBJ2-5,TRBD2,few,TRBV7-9,CASSRLAGGSQETQYF,TGTGCCAGCAGCCGGTTAGCGGGAGGGTCGCAAGAGACCCAGTACTTC
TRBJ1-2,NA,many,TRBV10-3,CAISESGPNDRGYTF,TGTGCCATCAGTGAGTCAGGGCCAAACGACCGTGGCTACACCTTC
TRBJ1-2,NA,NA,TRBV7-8,CASSSTSNYGYTF,TGTGCCAGCAGCTCTACCTCTAACTATGGCTACACCTTC
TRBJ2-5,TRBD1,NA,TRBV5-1,CASSLTGTETQYF,TGCGCCAGCAGCCTGACAGGGACCGAGACCCAGTACTTC